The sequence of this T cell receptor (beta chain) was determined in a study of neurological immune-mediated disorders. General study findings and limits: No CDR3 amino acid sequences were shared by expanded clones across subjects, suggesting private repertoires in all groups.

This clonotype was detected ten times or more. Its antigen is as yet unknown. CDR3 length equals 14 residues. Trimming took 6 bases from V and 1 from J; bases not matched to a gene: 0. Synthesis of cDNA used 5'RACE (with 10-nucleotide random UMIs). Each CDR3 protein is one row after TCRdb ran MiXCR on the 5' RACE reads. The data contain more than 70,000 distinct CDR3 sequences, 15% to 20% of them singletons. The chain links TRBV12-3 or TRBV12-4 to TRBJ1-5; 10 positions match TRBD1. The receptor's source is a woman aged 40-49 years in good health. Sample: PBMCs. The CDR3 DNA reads TGTGCCAGCAGGGGACAGGGGAGCAATCAGCCCCAGCATTTT. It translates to CASRGQGSNQPQHF.